This entry lists 25 T cell receptor beta chains sequenced from one sample in a study of cytomegalovirus exposure and HLA in healthy donors. The PCR had 60 Vbeta and 13 Jbeta primers. Data came from immunoSEQ multiplex PCR; TCRdb stores just in-frame clones and leaves some out. The table lists fewer than 250,000 clones, roughly 80% of them singletons. The sequenced sample consisted of PBMCs. The receptor set was obtained from a man younger than 45 in good health and CMV-seronegative.

This chain uses TRBV9 with TRBJ2-7, with 15 positions matching TRBD2. This CDR3 has 19 residues. The J segment lost 2 bases and the V segment lost 2 bases, leaving 11 bases of the junction unmatched. Germline-derived CDR1 and CDR2 are SGDLS and YYNGEE. The CDR3 DNA reads as TGTGCCAGCAGCGTTGGTCCCGGGACTAGCGGGGGGTACCCCTACGAGCAGTACTTC. Encoded protein: CASSVGPGTSGGYPYEQYF.

The CDR3 DNA follows: TGTGCCAGCACCTCCCCCGTGGTGGGCGCTGAAAAACTGTTTTTT. Translation: CASTSPVVGAEKLFF. V usage is TRBV28 and J usage is TRBJ1-4; no reliable D call. Germline values: CDR1 MDHEN, CDR2 SYDVKM. The CDR3 runs to 15 residues. Trimming removed 7 bases from V and 7 bases from J, with 19 bases in between. The whole variable domain, filled in from reference TRBV28 and TRBJ1-4, reads DVKVTQSSRYLVKRTGEKVFLECVQDMDHENMFWYRQDPGLGLRLIYFSYDVKMKEKGDIPEGYSVSREKKERFSLILESASTNQTSMYLCASTSPVVGAEKLFFGSGTQLSVL.

This chain links TRBV6-5 with TRBJ2-7; 8 nucleotides agree with TRBD1. The CDR3 sequence is 14 residues long. Germline V gene lookup returns CDR1 MNHEY and CDR2 SVGAGI. Trimming removed 6 bases from V and 5 bases from J; junction bases left unmatched: 9. CDR3 sequence (DNA): TGTGCCAGCAGACCCGGACAGGGTTACAACGAGCAGTACTTC. It yields the protein CASRPGQGYNEQYF.

The chain combines TRBV7-9 with TRBJ1-3, with D maybe TRBD1 (5 bases). V was shortened by 5 bases and J by 0 bases, with 14 bases between the two germline ends. This CDR3 has 16 residues. Germline V gene lookup returns CDR1 SEHNR and CDR2 FQNEAQ (reference sequence). CDR3 nucleotide sequence: TGTGCCAGCAGCCGGGACGGGGGAAACTCTGGAAACACCATATATTTT. Translation gives CASSRDGGNSGNTIYF.

With regard to this clone: Mismatch with germline at one junction end may stem from a read error. The chain recombines TRBV9 with TRBJ2-6; D is perhaps TRBD1 (7 bases). CDR1 and CDR2 from the germline V gene are SGDLS and YYNGEE. The CDR3 spans 18 residues. CDR3 sequence: CASSVGLQGGPGASVLTF. In DNA form, the CDR3 reads TGTGCCAGCAGCGTAGGTCTTCAGGGGGGTCCTGGGGCCAGCGTCCTGACTTTC.

This chain connects TRBV28 to TRBJ2-7; 9 bases line up with TRBD2. This CDR3 comprises 16 residues. Trimming at V came to 6 bases and at J to 7 bases, leaving 16 bases not matched to a gene. Germline V gives CDR1 MDHEN, CDR2 SYDVKM. The CDR3 loop is CASSLPGSGGSIEQYF. The CDR3, as DNA: TGTGCCAGCAGCCTTCCGGGAAGCGGGGGGTCTATTGAGCAGTACTTC.

The gene calls are TRBV6-1 and TRBJ2-1, with 12 bases identical to TRBD2. This CDR3 is 15 amino acids long. V lost 6 bases to trimming and J lost 5 bases; unmatched junction nucleotides: 5. The germline V gene encodes CDR1 MNHNS and CDR2 SASEGT. The CDR3 DNA is TGTGCCAGCAGGGAATGGACTAGCGGGGACAATGAGCAGTTCTTC. This gives the protein CASREWTSGDNEQFF.

This chain joins TRBV6-5 and TRBJ1-2, with D hard to call. This CDR3 has 14 residues. The V gene's germline CDR1 is MNHEY and CDR2 SVGAGI. Trimming removed 0 bases at V and 4 bases at J, with 9 bases between. The CDR3 region is CASSYSQIGYGYTF. The CDR3 DNA reads as TGTGCCAGCAGTTACTCCCAAATCGGCTATGGCTACACCTTC.

The CDR3 nucleotides read TGTGCCAGCAGCTTAGTGAGGCCATATAATATGGCCCGACTGGACACCATATATTTT. This translates into CASSLVRPYNMARLDTIYF. The rearrangement links TRBV11-2 to TRBJ1-3; D ambiguous. Looked up from germline, CDR1 is SGHAT and CDR2 is FQNNGV. CDR3 length equals 19 residues. Trimming removed 1 base at V and 8 bases at J, with 27 bases between.

The chain links TRBV9 to TRBJ2-5; D is perhaps TRBD2 (6 bases). Germline V CDR1 and CDR2: SGDLS, YYNGEE. This CDR3 is built from 14 residues. V lost 4 bases to trimming and J lost 0 bases, with 10 bases between them. CDR3 residues: CASSPWDYQETQYF. CDR3 nucleotides: TGTGCCAGCAGCCCATGGGACTACCAAGAGACCCAGTACTTC.

The chain has TRBV28 and TRBJ1-3; D remains ambiguous. Looked up from germline, CDR1 is MDHEN and CDR2 is SYDVKM. V was clipped by 3 bases and J by 3 bases, with 12 bases between them. The CDR3 is 15 amino acids. The CDR3 DNA is TGTGCCAGCAGTTTTTCGGTAACCATTGGAAACACCATATATTTT. The encoded protein is CASSFSVTIGNTIYF.

This chain links TRBV28 with TRBJ2-7; weak D call: TRBD2 (5 bases). Germline V CDR1 and CDR2: MDHEN, SYDVKM. CDR3 size: 14 residues. Trimming shortened V by 7 bases and J by 0 bases, and 13 bases separated the two germline ends. The CDR3 bases are TGTGCCAGCACCCCCCCCCGGGGCTCCTACGAGCAGTACTTC. The encoded protein is CASTPPRGSYEQYF.

The chain links TRBV6-1 to TRBJ1-2, with D hard to call. The germline V gene encodes CDR1 MNHNS and CDR2 SASEGT. V was clipped by 6 bases and J by 6 bases, with 20 bases between them. The CDR3 spans 15 residues. The CDR3 region has the DNA TGTGCCAGCAGCCTTTTGGGGAGGGCTCATGATGGCTACACCTTC. Translating it yields CASSLLGRAHDGYTF.

The chain employs TRBV2 and TRBJ2-7; 10 bases line up with TRBD2. The germline V gene has CDR1 SNHLY and CDR2 FYNNEI. This CDR3 contains 16 residues. V was clipped by 2 bases and J by 2 bases; unmatched bases: 6. The CDR3 spells CASSEWVAGGAYEQYF. The CDR3, as DNA: TGTGCCAGCAGTGAATGGGTAGCGGGGGGAGCCTACGAGCAGTACTTC.

The V gene is TRBV5-6, the J gene TRBJ2-5; 8 positions match TRBD1. CDR1 SGHDT and CDR2 YYEEEE come from the germline V gene. J lost 4 bases, V lost 9 bases, and 8 bases had no gene match. The CDR3 is 13 amino acids. The CDR3 region has the DNA TGTGCCACTGGACAGGGTAGGAGAGAGACCCAGTACTTC. This codes for CATGQGRRETQYF.

The V gene is TRBV7-2, the J gene TRBJ2-7; D possibly corresponds to TRBD1 (5 bases). The CDR3 length is 13 residues. Trimming took 1 base from V and 4 from J, leaving 8 bases between them. Per the germline V gene, CDR1 is SGHTA and CDR2 is FQGNSA. This CDR3 is CASSLGKGYEQYF. CDR3 bases: TGTGCCAGCAGCTTAGGGAAGGGGTACGAGCAGTACTTC.

The chain joins TRBV5-8 to TRBJ2-5, with D perhaps TRBD1 (5 bases). Per germline, CDR1 SGHTS and CDR2 YDEGEE. The CDR3 has 15 amino acids. Trimming left V 4 bases short and J 4 bases short, with 17 bases between. CDR3 sequence (DNA): TGTGCCAGCAGCAACCACGTGGGGCCGGGAGAGACCCAGTACTTC. The encoded protein is CASSNHVGPGETQYF.

Remarks on this clone: Other DNA sequences in this specimen translate into the identical CDR3. This chain links TRBV7-9 with TRBJ1-3; D unresolved. Trimming left V 3 bases short and J 0 bases short, with 6 bases between. Germline loops: CDR1 SEHNR, CDR2 FQNEAQ (reference sequence). CDR3 length: 14 residues. Here the CDR3 DNA reads TGTGCCAGCAGCTTGAGAGGCTCTGGAAACACCATATATTTT. It encodes CASSLRGSGNTIYF.

The genes are TRBV5-6 and TRBJ2-4, with 7 bases fitting TRBD1. The CDR3 has 15 amino acids. With 4 bases clipped from V and 4 bases from J, the junction kept 8 bases outside the gene matches. Germline loops: CDR1 SGHDT, CDR2 YYEEEE. CDR3 sequence: CASSETGTAKNIQYF. The CDR3 coding sequence is TGTGCCAGCAGCGAGACCGGGACAGCAAAAAACATTCAGTACTTC.

The chain links TRBV7-9 to TRBJ2-1, with TRBD2 identical over 11 bases. This CDR3 region has 16 residues. CDR1 and CDR2 from the germline V gene are SEHNR and FQNEAQ (reference sequence). Trimming at V came to 5 bases and at J to 5 bases, leaving 8 bases not matched to a gene. The CDR3 loop is CASSDLAGGQNNEQFF. The CDR3 DNA follows: TGTGCCAGCAGCGATCTAGCGGGGGGACAAAACAATGAGCAGTTCTTC.

This clone was counted a single time. This chain joins TRBV6-5 and TRBJ2-5; possibly TRBD1 for D (6 bases). The DNA end is a closer match to TRBJ2-7, so the J assignment may be wrong. Germline V gene data show CDR1 as MNHEY and CDR2 as SVGAGI. This CDR3 comprises 15 residues. The CDR3 here is CASSYSAGEIYEQYF. CDR3 bases: TGTGCCAGCAGTTACTCGGCAGGGGAGATCTACGAGCAGTACTTC.

This chain links TRBV14 with TRBJ2-3; 8 bases match TRBD1. After removal of 1 base from V and 5 bases from J, the junction contained 8 bases not matched to a gene. CDR1 is SGHDN and CDR2 is FVKESK in the germline V gene. The CDR3 extends over 16 amino acids. This CDR3 reads CASSQGFSGGEDTQYF. DNA of the CDR3: TGTGCCAGCAGCCAAGGGTTCTCAGGGGGCGAAGATACGCAGTATTTT.

This clone occurred once. V gene TRBV4-3 combines with J gene TRBJ2-3; weak D call: TRBD2 (7 bases). The CDR3 length is 14 residues. Germline loops: CDR1 LGHNA, CDR2 YSLEER. The germline V and J ends were trimmed by 0 bases and 14 bases, with 18 bases remaining between them. CDR3 protein: CASSQDGEGGGTYF. DNA for the CDR3: TGCGCCAGCAGCCAAGATGGGGAGGGGGGGGGCACGTATTTT.

In its sample, this clone was seen a few times. This rearrangement joins TRBV27 to TRBJ2-1, with 11 nucleotides matching TRBD2. V lost 8 bases to trimming and J lost 6 bases; unmatched junction nucleotides: 9. Germline CDR1 and CDR2: MNHEY and SMNVEV (reference sequence). The CDR3 consists of 15 residues. The CDR3 region has the DNA TGTGCCAGCGGGCTAGCGGGGGGCATTAGCAATGAGCAGTTCTTC. As protein: CASGLAGGISNEQFF.

The chain combines TRBV5-1 with TRBJ1-4, with TRBD1 identical over 11 bases. CDR3 length equals 16 residues. With V trimmed by 1 base and J by 8 bases, 7 bases remained unmatched. Germline CDR1 SGHRS, CDR2 YFSETQ. The chain's CDR3 is CASSLKRTGGEEKLFF. Written as DNA, the CDR3 is TGCGCCAGCAGCTTGAAGAGGACAGGGGGCGAGGAAAAACTGTTTTTT.